What follows are 20 T cell receptor beta chains derived from one specimen sequenced in a study of blood T cell repertoires in COVID-19. The method was immunoSEQ multiplex PCR; TCRdb's version includes in-frame clones alone and lacks a portion of them. The sample lists 200,000 to 250,000 clones, about 90% seen once, with approximately 1.2% in the top ten. Sequenced sample: peripheral blood. All receptors come from a young man with acute or convalescent COVID-19.

The gene calls are TRBV3-1 (or the pseudogene TRBV3-2) and TRBJ1-5; 7 bases match TRBD1. The germline V gene has CDR1 LGHDT and CDR2 YNNKEL (reference sequence). V lost 5 bases, J lost 2 bases, and 3 bases stayed unmatched. This CDR3 comprises 14 residues. The CDR3 loop is CASSTGQGNQPQHF. In DNA form, the CDR3 reads TGTGCCAGCAGCACCGGACAGGGCAATCAGCCCCAGCATTTT.

This rearrangement joins TRBV6-5 to TRBJ1-3; D is possibly TRBD1 (5 bases). The V and J ends lost 6 bases and 0 bases respectively, with 9 bases between them. The germline V gene has CDR1 MNHEY and CDR2 SVGAGI. There are 14 residues in the CDR3. CDR3 residues: CASRGPPSGNTIYF. CDR3 DNA: TGTGCCAGCAGGGGGCCACCCTCTGGAAACACCATATATTTT.

The chain combines TRBV11-3 with TRBJ1-1; possible D gene TRBD1, 6 bases. V lost 5 bases, J lost 1 base, and 14 bases lay in between. Germline CDR1 SGHNT, CDR2 YENEEA. The CDR3 has 15 residues. CDR3 coding DNA: TGTGCCAGCAGCCTTCAGACAGGACCGAACACTGAAGCTTTCTTT. It codes for CASSLQTGPNTEAFF.

The genes are TRBV19 and TRBJ1-6, with 8 bases matching TRBD1. Trimming cost V 3 bases and J 7 bases; bases outside gene matches: 5. This CDR3 has 15 amino acids. The germline CDR1 and CDR2 sequences are LNHDA and SQIVND (reference sequence). The CDR3: CASSIATGGNSPLHF. CDR3 in DNA: TGTGCCAGTAGTATCGCTACAGGGGGAAATTCACCCCTCCACTTT. Filled out from reference TRBV19 and TRBJ1-6, the complete variable domain reads DGGITQSPKYLFRKEGQNVTLSCEQNLNHDAMYWYRQDPGQGLRLIYYSQIVNDFQKGDIAEGYSVSREKKESFPLTVTSAQKNPTAFYLCASSIATGGNSPLHFGNGTRLTVT.

The rearrangement links TRBV28 to TRBJ1-2, with TRBD1 matching over 9 bases. The V gene's germline CDR1 is MDHEN and CDR2 SYDVKM. The CDR3 is 13 residues long. J lost 8 bases, V lost 6 bases, and 7 bases had no gene match. Written as DNA, the CDR3 is TGTGCCAGCAGACCGGACAGGGGTCGAGGCTACACCTTC. Its translation is CASRPDRGRGYTF.

The chain joins TRBV20-1 to TRBJ2-3, with 8 positions matching TRBD2. The CDR3 runs 15 residues. Looked up from germline, CDR1 is DFQATT and CDR2 is SNEGSKA (reference sequence). Trimming cost V 3 bases and J 4 bases; bases outside gene matches: 9. CDR3 in DNA: TGCAGTGCTAGTATAGGGACTAGAACTGCAGATACGCAGTATTTT. Translated: CSASIGTRTADTQYF.

The rearrangement joins TRBV18 to TRBJ2-3, with 9 bases matching TRBD2. V trimming: 1 base; J trimming: 2 bases; junction bases outside the gene matches: 4. Germline values: CDR1 KGHSH, CDR2 LQKENI. The CDR3 spans 16 residues. DNA of the CDR3: TGTGCCAGCTCACCACAAGCGGGGGGAATCACAGATACGCAGTATTTT. This codes for CASSPQAGGITDTQYF.

The V call is TRBV5-1, the J call TRBJ2-2, with a weak D call TRBD2 (6 bases). Germline CDR1 is SGHRS and CDR2 is YFSETQ. Trimming took off 5 bases at V and 2 bases at J, with 13 bases between the two ends. The CDR3 loop spans 15 amino acids. Written as DNA, the CDR3 is TGCGCCAGCAGTTGGGTTAGCGGTAACACCGGGGAGCTGTTTTTT. Protein: CASSWVSGNTGELFF.

The CDR3, as DNA: TGCGCCAGCAGTACTAGCGGGGATGACATTCAGTACTTC. Translated: CASSTSGDDIQYF. The rearrangement links TRBV5-1 to TRBJ2-4, with TRBD2 matching 10 bases. The ends lost 5 bases at V and 8 bases at J; junction bases unmatched: 4. CDR3 size: 13 residues. Germline CDR1 and CDR2: SGHRS and YFSETQ.

The gene calls are TRBV6-5 and TRBJ2-7; D is ambiguous. Per the germline V gene, CDR1 is MNHEY and CDR2 is SVGAGI. CDR3 length equals 13 residues. Trimming cost V 8 bases and J 0 bases, with 11 bases left between them. Here the CDR3 DNA reads TGTGCCAGCGTTTTGGCAGTCTCCTACGAGCAGTACTTC. Its protein is CASVLAVSYEQYF.

Concerning this clone: The DNA is left out, because the CDR3 cannot be placed on it with certainty; the CDR3 is given as TCRdb lists it. The chain is built from TRBV12-3 or TRBV12-4 and TRBJ1-1; the table assigns TRBD1, which was not confirmed against the DNA. With termini counted, the CDR3 has 13 amino acids. This CDR3 reads CASSLRHRGSFLF.

The V call is TRBV28, the J call TRBJ1-4, with 7 positions matching TRBD1. Germline trimming cut 8 bases from V and 4 bases from J; bases unmatched to any gene: 4. The CDR3 has 13 residues. In germline, CDR1 is MDHEN, CDR2 SYDVKM. CDR3 residues: CASLRGFNEKLFF. CDR3 coding DNA: TGTGCCAGCCTCAGGGGGTTTAATGAAAAACTGTTTTTT.

The chain uses TRBV12-3 or TRBV12-4 and TRBJ2-5, with D perhaps TRBD1 (6 bases). The CDR3 is made up of 12 amino acids. Trimming took off 10 bases at V and 7 bases at J, with 16 bases between the two ends. CDR3 residues: CATTDSGRTQYF. The CDR3 region has the DNA TGTGCCACCACGGACAGTGGGAGGACCCAGTACTTC.

The chain carries TRBV7-9 and TRBJ2-2; D possibly corresponds to TRBD2 (6 bases). The CDR3 loop spans 19 amino acids. CDR1 is SEHNR and CDR2 is FQNEAQ in the germline V gene (reference sequence). V shed 5 bases and J shed 0 bases, with 22 bases lying between them. The CDR3 DNA is TGTGCCAGCAGCCCCCAGATGGGCGCGGGGTTTCCGAACACCGGGGAGCTGTTTTTT. This gives the protein CASSPQMGAGFPNTGELFF.

This rearrangement joins TRBV6-5 to TRBJ2-1; TRBD2 might be the D (5 bases). The CDR3 contains 15 residues. V was cut by 6 bases and J by 9 bases, with 21 bases left in between. Looked up from germline, CDR1 is MNHEY and CDR2 is SVGAGI. CDR3 amino acids: CASSPYLDSLGEQFF. DNA for the CDR3: TGTGCCAGCAGCCCCTACTTGGACTCCCTCGGTGAGCAGTTCTTC.

V is TRBV19 and J is TRBJ2-6, with a weak D call TRBD1 (6 bases). This CDR3 comprises 15 residues. Germline loops: CDR1 LNHDA, CDR2 SQIVND (reference sequence). The V end was cut by 4 bases, the J end by 4 bases, with 11 bases between. The CDR3 DNA sequence: TGTGCCAGTAGTAGCACAGGGACCGGGGCCAACGTCCTGACTTTC. Translation gives CASSSTGTGANVLTF.

The V call is TRBV19, the J call TRBJ2-7, with D perhaps matching TRBD2 (6 bases). The CDR3 is 15 residues long. The V gene lost 3 bases and the J gene lost 1 base, with 13 bases spanning the gap. Germline CDR1 LNHDA, CDR2 SQIVND (reference sequence). CDR3 residues: CASSIGRGISYEQYF. CDR3 in DNA: TGTGCCAGTAGTATTGGCCGGGGGATATCCTACGAGCAGTACTTC.

The chain couples TRBV28 to TRBJ2-7, with TRBD1 matching over 12 bases. With V trimmed by 7 bases and J by 5 bases, 9 bases remained unmatched. CDR1 is MDHEN and CDR2 is SYDVKM in the germline V gene. The CDR3 is made up of 15 amino acids. CDR3 in amino acids: CASTLRGTGGHEQYF. The CDR3 DNA follows: TGTGCCAGCACCCTTAGGGGGACAGGGGGCCACGAGCAGTACTTC.

The chain carries TRBV30 and TRBJ2-5, with D perhaps TRBD2 (6 bases). CDR1 is GTSNPN and CDR2 is SVGIG in the germline V gene (reference sequence). The CDR3 runs 13 residues. V lost 2 bases to trimming and J lost 7 bases, with 14 bases between them. The CDR3 loop reads CAWSFRDWGTQYF. DNA for the CDR3: TGTGCCTGGAGTTTCCGGGACTGGGGGACCCAGTACTTC. The whole variable domain, filled in from reference TRBV30 and TRBJ2-5, reads SQTIHQWPATLVQPVGSPLSLECTVEGTSNPNLYWYRQAAGRGLQLLFYSVGIGQISSEVPQNLSASRPQDRQFILSSKKLLLSDSGFYLCAWSFRDWGTQYFGPGTRLLVL.

This clone appeared many times. The chain recombines TRBV5-6 with TRBJ1-2; D gene ambiguous. The CDR3 is made up of 14 amino acids. V was cut by 2 bases and J by 6 bases, with 14 bases left in between. CDR1 is SGHDT, CDR2 YYEEEE, per germline. The CDR3 loop is CASSLLGDLDGYTF. The CDR3 bases are TGTGCCAGCAGCTTATTGGGAGACCTGGATGGCTACACCTTC.